A selection of T cell receptor beta chains follows, all from one sample in a study of T cell repertoires in cytomegalovirus infection. These receptors lack a known antigen. TCRdb fed the reads into MiXCR, producing one record per CDR3 protein. This table holds fewer than 1,000,000 distinct CDR3 sequences, around 31% found once. The sample consisted of cultured CD8+ T cells from PBMCs, taken from culture after CMV antigen stimulation. These receptors were collected from a human donor in good health (CMV status not recorded). Some clones in this sample may be carry-over from other donors' samples. The CDR3 runs from the conserved cysteine through the conserved F or W. The D gene is left open where the match is weak. Clone size appears in some rows only: once, few, many, or a class for an expanded clone.

d_call	v_call	j_call	clone_size	cdr3_nt	cdr3_aa
NA	TRBV6-1	TRBJ1-1	many	TGTGCCAGCACCCTTGGGGGAAACACTGAAGCTTTCTTT	CASTLGGNTEAFF
TRBD1	TRBV7-4	TRBJ1-1	NA	TGTGCCAGCAGCGGCGACAGGGGTTGGACTGAAGCTTTCTTT	CASSGDRGWTEAFF
NA	TRBV7-9	TRBJ2-3	few	TGTGCCAGCAGCCCCTCCCAGTCAGATACGCAGTATTTT	CASSPSQSDTQYF
TRBD1	TRBV27	TRBJ2-7	NA	TGTGCCAGCAGTTCATGGGACAGCCCAGAGCAGTACTTC	CASSSWDSPEQYF
TRBD2	TRBV5-6	TRBJ2-7	few	TGTGCCAGCAGCTACTGGGGAGGGGACTACGAGCAGTACTTC	CASSYWGGDYEQYF
TRBD1	TRBV4-1	TRBJ1-2	NA	TGCGCCAGCAGCCCCGGGACAGGCGGTTTCGGGTATGGCTACACCTTC	CASSPGTGGFGYGYTF
NA	TRBV4-1	TRBJ2-5	once	TGCGCCAGCAGCCGGAAAGAACTAACCCAAGAGACCCAGTACTTC	CASSRKELTQETQYF
TRBD1	TRBV20-1	TRBJ2-3	NA	TGCAGTGCCCTCCTCCTGGACAGGGGGCCTATTAAGGAGACAGATACGCAGTATTTT	CSALLLDRGPIKETDTQYF
TRBD1	TRBV10-3	TRBJ2-3	NA	TGTGCCATCAGTGTCAGACAGGGGGGGAACACAGATACGCAGTATTTT	CAISVRQGGNTDTQYF
NA	TRBV28	TRBJ1-1	few	TGTGCCAGCCGACAGCTGAACACTGAAGCTTTCTTT	CASRQLNTEAFF
TRBD1	TRBV12-3/TRBV12-4	TRBJ1-6	NA	TGTGCCAGCAGTTTGATGGGGGCAGGGGGTAATTCACCCCTCCACTTT	CASSLMGAGGNSPLHF
NA	TRBV12-3/TRBV12-4	TRBJ1-5	NA	TGTGCCAGCTCCCGGGGGGAGAATCAGCCCCAGCATTTT	CASSRGENQPQHF
NA	TRBV27	TRBJ2-1	few	TGTGCCAGCAGCCCCTCACGGAGTGAGCAGTTCTTC	CASSPSRSEQFF
NA	TRBV4-3	TRBJ1-2	few	TGCGCCAGCAGCTTTGAGGCGGAGGACTATGGCTACACCTTC	CASSFEAEDYGYTF
TRBD1	TRBV12-3/TRBV12-4	TRBJ2-7	NA	TGTGCCAGCAGGGACAACGGACAGGGCAACTACGAGCAGTACTTC	CASRDNGQGNYEQYF
TRBD1	TRBV7-9	TRBJ1-1	NA	TGTGCCAGCAGCCCCAAATGGAGAGACAGGGAAGTCACTGAAGCTTTCTTT	CASSPKWRDREVTEAFF
NA	TRBV29-1	TRBJ2-3	NA	TGCAGCGTTGAATGGGAGGGGGGGTATGGAGATACGCAGTATTTT	CSVEWEGGYGDTQYF
NA	TRBV6-6	TRBJ2-3	many	TGTGCCAGCAGTTTAAAAGGTGCTGATACGCAGTATTTT	CASSLKGADTQYF
NA	TRBV6-2/TRBV6-3	TRBJ1-2	NA	TGTGCCAGCAGATTCGACACCCCGACCGGGGGCTACACCTTC	CASRFDTPTGGYTF
NA	TRBV7-6	TRBJ2-3	NA	TGTGCCAGCAGCTTATTAGATACCACAGATACGCAGTATTTT	CASSLLDTTDTQYF
TRBD2	TRBV7-8	TRBJ2-3	many	TGTGCCAGCAGCTTAGCGGGGGGGAGTGAAGATACGCAGTATTTT	CASSLAGGSEDTQYF
NA	TRBV5-1	TRBJ2-4	few	TGCGCCAGCAGCTTGGTGACTGGAGATGGCAAAAACATTCAGTACTTC	CASSLVTGDGKNIQYF
NA	TRBV27	TRBJ2-7	NA	TGTGCCAGCAGTTCCCACGGGGGCACCTACGAGCAGTACTTC	CASSSHGGTYEQYF
TRBD1	TRBV7-9	TRBJ1-4	few	TGTGCCAGCAGCTTCCGGACAGGGACTAATGAAAAACTGTTTTTT	CASSFRTGTNEKLFF
NA	TRBV7-9	TRBJ1-4	NA	TGTGCCAGCAGCCCAAAAGGGCTTGAAAAACTGTTTTTT	CASSPKGLEKLFF
TRBD2	TRBV12-3/TRBV12-4	TRBJ2-7	few	TGTGCCAGCAGTTCGGGACTAGCGATCTACGAGCAGTACTTC	CASSSGLAIYEQYF
NA	TRBV4-1	TRBJ2-6	few	TGCGCCAGCAGCCCCAGGGGCAGGGGGGGGTCTGGGGCCAACGTCCTGACTTTC	CASSPRGRGGSGANVLTF
TRBD1	TRBV5-4	TRBJ1-2	few	TGTGCCAGCAGCTCCAGACAGGGGAGCGGCTACACCTTC	CASSSRQGSGYTF
NA	TRBV2	TRBJ1-5	few	TGTGCCAGCAGTGGTGCAGGGGTCAATCAGCCCCAGCATTTT	CASSGAGVNQPQHF